Shown below are 26 T cell receptor beta chains from a single sample sequenced in a study of blood T cell repertoires in COVID-19 (dated by TCRdb to about 2020). Library prep was done by the immunoSEQ multiplex PCR assay. Entries here come from immuneACCESS through TCRdb and include only in-frame sequences with V and J called. Some clones fail to appear in such tables; in the studies checked, an unresolved V gene covers under half of the shortfall, and the cause of the remainder is unknown. Counted in this sample were 250,000 to 350,000 clones; roughly nine tenths of them appeared once. Of the sample, roughly 0.96% is held by the ten largest clones. Sequencing was performed on peripheral blood. The receptors here all came from a woman aged 40 to 50 who had recovered from COVID-19.

The chain combines TRBV19 with TRBJ1-2; TRBD1 is a possible D gene (6 bases). The CDR3 sequence is 15 residues long. Germline values: CDR1 LNHDA, CDR2 SQIVND (reference sequence). Trimming took off 0 bases at V and 4 bases at J, with 12 bases between the two ends. The chain's CDR3 is CASSIDLGQSYGYTF. The CDR3 nucleotides are TGTGCCAGTAGTATAGACTTGGGACAATCCTATGGCTACACCTTC.

CDR3 in amino acids: CASSTGGAYEQYF. The CDR3 DNA reads TGTGCCAGCAGTACAGGGGGCGCCTACGAGCAGTACTTC. The gene calls are TRBV2 and TRBJ2-7; 9 bases fit TRBD1. Trimming at V came to 5 bases and at J to 2 bases, leaving 1 base not matched to a gene. Germline V lookup: CDR1 SNHLY, CDR2 FYNNEI. This CDR3 comprises 13 residues.

This rearrangement joins TRBV9 to TRBJ2-1, with 10 bases that match TRBD2. This CDR3 comprises 18 residues. Germline values: CDR1 SGDLS, CDR2 YYNGEE. V lost 3 bases and J lost 4; bases outside the gene matches: 13. CDR3 amino acids: CASSDPSGTSGVYNEQFF. DNA of the CDR3: TGTGCCAGCAGCGACCCCTCCGGAACTAGCGGGGTTTACAATGAGCAGTTCTTC.

The rearrangement uses TRBV4-2 and TRBJ2-7; 14 nucleotides match TRBD2. The CDR3 loop spans 17 amino acids. Germline loops: CDR1 LGHNA, CDR2 YNFKEQ. With V trimmed by 1 base and J by 6 bases, 8 bases remained unmatched. The CDR3 bases are TGTGCCAGCAGCCAAGTAAAGGGACTAGCGGGAGAGAGCGAGCAGTACTTC. Its protein is CASSQVKGLAGESEQYF.

V gene TRBV11-2 combines with J gene TRBJ2-1; 9 nucleotides agree with TRBD2. The CDR3 runs to 14 residues. The V segment lost 7 bases and the J segment 10 bases; nucleotides outside the gene matches: 11. Per germline, CDR1 SGHAT and CDR2 FQNNGV. CDR3 DNA sequence: TGTGCCAGCACCCCCCGACTAGCGGATAACGAGCAGTTCTTC. As protein: CASTPRLADNEQFF.

A single count supports this clone. The chain uses TRBV11-2 and TRBJ2-7, with 9 bases that match TRBD1. The CDR3 spans 15 residues. V gave up 4 bases and J gave up 9 bases; unmatched junction bases: 13. Germline V lookup: CDR1 SGHAT, CDR2 FQNNGV. The CDR3 loop is CASSSPGQGSFGQYF. As DNA, the CDR3 is TGTGCCAGCAGCTCCCCGGGACAGGGAAGTTTCGGGCAGTACTTC.

CDR3 nucleotide sequence: TGTGCCAGCAGCTTGGCCTTGGGCAGAGACTACGAGCAGTACTTC. It yields the protein CASSLALGRDYEQYF. This chain joins TRBV5-6 and TRBJ2-7; D unclear. CDR3 length: 15 amino acids. Trimming removed 0 bases from V and 3 bases from J, with 13 bases in between. Germline-derived CDR1 and CDR2 are SGHDT and YYEEEE.

V and J are TRBV30 and TRBJ1-2; D might be TRBD1 (6 bases). This CDR3 is built from 15 residues. Germline V gives CDR1 GTSNPN, CDR2 SVGIG (reference sequence). V was pared by 3 bases and J by 7 bases, with 21 bases between. CDR3 nucleotide sequence: TGTGCCTGGAGATACTCCGGGACAACTGGCGGTGGCTACACCTTC. This encodes CAWRYSGTTGGGYTF.

The chain is built from TRBV5-1 and TRBJ2-5, with 10 bases that match TRBD2. V shed 0 bases, J shed 5 bases, and the junction held 7 bases outside the gene matches. Per the germline V gene, CDR1 is SGHRS and CDR2 is YFSETQ. The CDR3 has 16 amino acids. The CDR3 DNA sequence: TGCGCCAGCAGCTTGGCCGCTAGCGGGAGTTGGGAGACCCAGTACTTC. This gives the protein CASSLAASGSWETQYF.

This chain connects TRBV23-1 to TRBJ2-3, with 7 positions matching TRBD1. TRBV23-1 is an ORF; its function is uncertain. J gave up 2 bases and V 0 bases, and 5 bases lay outside the gene matches. There are 16 residues in the CDR3. CDR3 in DNA: TGCGCCAGCAGTCAATCTAGGGACAGCCTCACAGATACGCAGTATTTT. Its translation is CASSQSRDSLTDTQYF.

The V and J genes are TRBV7-2 and TRBJ2-7; 11 bases map to TRBD2. Trimming took 1 base from V and 3 from J; bases not matched to a gene: 2. Per germline, CDR1 SGHTA and CDR2 FQGNSA. The CDR3 spans 15 residues. The CDR3 DNA follows: TGTGCCAGCAGCTTAGAACTAGCGGGAGTCTACGAGCAGTACTTC. Its translation is CASSLELAGVYEQYF.

This clone has a handful of counts. The gene calls are TRBV30 and TRBJ1-5, with a weak D call TRBD1 (5 bases). Between the trimmed V and J ends, which lost 4 bases and 4 bases, there was a span of 11 bases. This CDR3 spans 13 amino acids. CDR1 and CDR2 (germline): GTSNPN, SVGIG (reference sequence). The CDR3 DNA sequence: TGTGCCTGGACCGACGCAGGGAATCAGCCCCAGCATTTT. It specifies CAWTDAGNQPQHF.

V usage is TRBV7-2 and J usage is TRBJ2-2, with a weak D call TRBD1 (7 bases). Per germline, CDR1 SGHTA and CDR2 FQGNSA. V dropped 2 bases and J dropped 3 bases, with 13 bases sitting between them. This CDR3 contains 16 residues. The CDR3 DNA reads TGTGCCAGCAGCTTAAAAGGGGGCGGGGACACCGGGGAGCTGTTTTTT. Translating it yields CASSLKGGGDTGELFF.

The chain has TRBV9 and TRBJ2-1; 7 bases match TRBD2. Germline trimming cut 6 bases from V and 2 bases from J; bases unmatched to any gene: 14. Germline CDR1 and CDR2: SGDLS and YYNGEE. This CDR3 comprises 17 residues. The DNA of the CDR3 is TGTGCCAGCACCCCTAGCGGACTAAAGGAGCCCTACAATGAGCAGTTCTTC. Translated, it gives CASTPSGLKEPYNEQFF.

The V gene is TRBV3-1 (or the pseudogene TRBV3-2), the J gene TRBJ2-7; D is unresolved. CDR1 and CDR2 from the germline V gene are LGHDT and YNNKEL (reference sequence). The V end lost 8 bases, the J end lost 3 bases, and 14 bases lay between the germline ends. This CDR3 region has 13 residues. CDR3 residues: CASSEAEFYEQYF. As DNA, the CDR3 is TGTGCCAGCTCCGAGGCCGAATTCTACGAGCAGTACTTC.

The chain combines TRBV5-1 with TRBJ1-1; TRBD1 matches at 7 bases. J gave up 2 bases and V 4 bases, and 5 bases lay outside the gene matches. This CDR3 comprises 14 residues. Germline CDR1 SGHRS, CDR2 YFSETQ. CDR3 nucleotide sequence: TGCGCCAGCAGCACACAGGGGATTAACACTGAAGCTTTCTTT. Encoded protein: CASSTQGINTEAFF.

The V and J genes are TRBV10-1 and TRBJ2-2; TRBD2 matches at 9 bases. Germline V gene data show CDR1 as WNHNN and CDR2 as SYGVQD (reference sequence). V lost 2 bases, J lost 1 base, and 2 bases stayed unmatched. The CDR3 runs to 16 residues. CDR3 loop: CASSEASGVNTGELFF. CDR3 bases: TGCGCCAGCAGTGAGGCTAGCGGGGTGAACACCGGGGAGCTGTTTTTT.

J is TRBJ2-7 and V is TRBV6-2 or TRBV6-3; D might be TRBD2 (5 bases). Germline V gene data show CDR1 as MNHEY and CDR2 as SVGEGT. This CDR3 contains 14 residues. V shed 2 bases and J shed 2 bases, with 10 bases lying between them. In DNA, the CDR3 is TGTGCCAGCAGTTACGTGGGCGGGCCCTACGAGCAGTACTTC. Translating gives CASSYVGGPYEQYF.

The chain joins TRBV28 to TRBJ1-3; D is uncertain. The germline CDR1 and CDR2 sequences are MDHEN and SYDVKM. The CDR3 extends over 14 amino acids. With 3 bases removed from V and 4 bases from J, the gap between germline ends came to 10 bases. This CDR3 is CASSFGGSGNTIYF. In DNA, the CDR3 is TGTGCCAGCAGTTTCGGAGGGTCAGGAAACACCATATATTTT.

The CDR3 region has the DNA TGTGCCAGCAGTCGAACGGCGGGGACCGGCTACGAGCAGTACTTC. Residues: CASSRTAGTGYEQYF. The chain has TRBV27 and TRBJ2-7; D may be TRBD2 (6 bases). V was cut by 5 bases and J by 3 bases, with 17 bases left in between. The CDR3 covers 15 residues. Germline loops: CDR1 MNHEY, CDR2 SMNVEV (reference sequence).

The chain employs TRBV4-1 and TRBJ2-7; 9 bases line up with TRBD1. With 5 bases clipped from V and 5 bases from J, the junction kept 13 bases outside the gene matches. The germline V gene has CDR1 MGHRA and CDR2 YSYEKL. This CDR3 is built from 16 residues. Here the CDR3 reads CASSSDSGTGYNEQYF. DNA for the CDR3: TGCGCCAGCAGCTCGGATTCCGGGACAGGGTACAACGAGCAGTACTTC.

The CDR3 protein is CASSVQTSGREQFF. CDR3 coding DNA: TGTGCCAGCAGCGTACAAACTAGCGGTAGAGAGCAGTTCTTC. The chain links TRBV9 to TRBJ2-1; TRBD2 matches at 8 bases. Germline assignment: CDR1 SGDLS and CDR2 YYNGEE. V lost 1 base to trimming and J lost 10 bases; unmatched junction nucleotides: 7. The CDR3 extends over 14 amino acids.

V and J are TRBV5-1 and TRBJ2-7, with 8 nucleotides matching TRBD1. The germline CDR1 and CDR2 sequences are SGHRS and YFSETQ. With 1 base clipped from V and 2 bases from J, the junction kept 5 bases outside the gene matches. This CDR3 is built from 15 residues. For the CDR3, the DNA is TGCGCCAGCAGCTTGTGGCAGGGGGCTCCCTACGAGCAGTACTTC. The encoded protein is CASSLWQGAPYEQYF.

The V and J genes are TRBV7-9 and TRBJ1-4; perhaps TRBD1 as D (5 bases). The CDR3 runs to 14 residues. CDR1 is SEHNR, CDR2 FQNEAQ, per germline (reference sequence). V lost 6 bases to trimming and J lost 8 bases, with 16 bases between them. CDR3 nucleotides: TGTGCCAGCAGGGACACGGCGGCGGGGGAAAAACTGTTTTTT. Its translation is CASRDTAAGEKLFF.

This clone was found once. V gene TRBV29-1 combines with J gene TRBJ1-1; tentative D call: TRBD1 (5 bases). Trimming removed 7 bases at V and 6 bases at J, with 15 bases between. From germline, CDR1 is SQVTM and CDR2 ANQGSEA. The CDR3 sequence is 12 residues long. In DNA form, the CDR3 reads TGCAGCGCGGACGCGGGGCCCCCTGAAGCTTTCTTT. This gives the protein CSADAGPPEAFF.

In DNA form, the CDR3 reads TGTGCCAGTAGTATTAAGGCCGGACTAGCGGATAGCTCCTACGAGCAGTACTTC. It yields the protein CASSIKAGLADSSYEQYF. The V and J genes are TRBV19 and TRBJ2-7, with TRBD2 identical over 10 bases. This CDR3 has 18 residues. Germline values: CDR1 LNHDA, CDR2 SQIVND (reference sequence). V trimming: 3 bases; J trimming: 0 bases; junction bases outside the gene matches: 11.